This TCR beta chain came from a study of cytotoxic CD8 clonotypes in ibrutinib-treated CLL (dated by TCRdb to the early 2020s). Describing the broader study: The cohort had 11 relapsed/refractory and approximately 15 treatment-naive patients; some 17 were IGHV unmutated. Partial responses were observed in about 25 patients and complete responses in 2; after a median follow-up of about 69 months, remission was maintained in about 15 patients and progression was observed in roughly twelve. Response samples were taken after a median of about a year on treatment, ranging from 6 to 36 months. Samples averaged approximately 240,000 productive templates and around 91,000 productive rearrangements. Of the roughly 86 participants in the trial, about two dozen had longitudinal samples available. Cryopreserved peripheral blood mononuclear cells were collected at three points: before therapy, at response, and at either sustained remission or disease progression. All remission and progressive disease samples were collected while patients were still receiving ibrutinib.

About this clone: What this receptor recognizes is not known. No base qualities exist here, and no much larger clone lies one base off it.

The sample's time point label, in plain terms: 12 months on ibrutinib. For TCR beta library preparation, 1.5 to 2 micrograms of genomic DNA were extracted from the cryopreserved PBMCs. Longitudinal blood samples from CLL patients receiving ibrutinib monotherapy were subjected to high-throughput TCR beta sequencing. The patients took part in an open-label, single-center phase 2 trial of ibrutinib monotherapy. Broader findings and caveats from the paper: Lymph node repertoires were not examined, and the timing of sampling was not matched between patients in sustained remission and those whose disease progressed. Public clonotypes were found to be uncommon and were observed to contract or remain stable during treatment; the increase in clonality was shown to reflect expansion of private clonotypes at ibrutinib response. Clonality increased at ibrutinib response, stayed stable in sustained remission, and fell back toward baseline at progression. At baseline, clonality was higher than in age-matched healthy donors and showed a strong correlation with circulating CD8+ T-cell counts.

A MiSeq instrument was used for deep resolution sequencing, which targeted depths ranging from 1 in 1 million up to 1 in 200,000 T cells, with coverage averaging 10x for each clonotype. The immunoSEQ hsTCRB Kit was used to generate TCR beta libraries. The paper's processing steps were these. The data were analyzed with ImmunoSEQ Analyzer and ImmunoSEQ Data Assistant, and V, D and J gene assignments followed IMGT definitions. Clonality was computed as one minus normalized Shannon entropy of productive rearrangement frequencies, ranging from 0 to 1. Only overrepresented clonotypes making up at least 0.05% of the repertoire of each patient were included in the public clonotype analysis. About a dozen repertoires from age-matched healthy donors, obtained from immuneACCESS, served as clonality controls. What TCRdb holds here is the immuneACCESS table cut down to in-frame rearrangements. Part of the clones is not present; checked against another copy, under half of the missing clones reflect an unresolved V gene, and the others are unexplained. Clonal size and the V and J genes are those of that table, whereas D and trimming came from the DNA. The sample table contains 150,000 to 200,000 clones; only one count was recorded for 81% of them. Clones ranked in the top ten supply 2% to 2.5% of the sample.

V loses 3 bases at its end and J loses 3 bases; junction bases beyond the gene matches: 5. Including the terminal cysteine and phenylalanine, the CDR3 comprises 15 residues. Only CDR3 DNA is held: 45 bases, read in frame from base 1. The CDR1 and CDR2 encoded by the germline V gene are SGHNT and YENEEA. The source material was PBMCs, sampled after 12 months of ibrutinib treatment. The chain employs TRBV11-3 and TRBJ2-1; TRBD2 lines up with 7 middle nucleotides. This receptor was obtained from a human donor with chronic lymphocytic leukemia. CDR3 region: CASSFSGPFYNEQFF. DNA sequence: TGTGCCAGCAGCTTTAGCGGGCCCTTCTACAATGAGCAGTTCTTC.